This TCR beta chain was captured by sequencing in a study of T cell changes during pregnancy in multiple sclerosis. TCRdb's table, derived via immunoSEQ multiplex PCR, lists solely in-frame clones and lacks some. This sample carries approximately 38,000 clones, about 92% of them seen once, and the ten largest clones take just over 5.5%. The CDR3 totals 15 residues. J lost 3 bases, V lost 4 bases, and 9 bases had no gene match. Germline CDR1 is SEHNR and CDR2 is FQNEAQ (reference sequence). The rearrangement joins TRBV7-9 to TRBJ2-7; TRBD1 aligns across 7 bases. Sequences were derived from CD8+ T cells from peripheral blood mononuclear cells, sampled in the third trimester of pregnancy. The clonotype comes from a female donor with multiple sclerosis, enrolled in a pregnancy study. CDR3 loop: CASSSPGQRIYEQYF. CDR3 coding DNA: TGTGCCAGCAGCTCTCCGGGACAGCGGATCTACGAGCAGTACTTC.